Each of the 27 T cell receptor beta chains below was sequenced from the same sample in a study of T cell repertoires in aging, cancer and after chemotherapy. Peripheral blood genomic DNA, not sorted cells or RNA, was the template. Rearranged V-D-J TRB sequences were amplified with a mixed TRB-A/B primer pool. TCRdb fed the multiplex PCR reads into MiXCR, producing one record per CDR3 protein. The table has some 8,000 distinct CDR3 sequences, around 40% seen once. Sequencing used blood. The origin of the receptors is a human donor in good health.

Only a few counts were recorded for this clonotype. This sequence joins TRBV6-5 and TRBJ2-5; 9 nucleotides align to TRBD2. CDR1 and CDR2 from the germline V gene are MNHEY and SVGAGI. V gave up 5 bases and J gave up 5 bases; unmatched junction bases: 12. CDR3 size: 16 residues. For the CDR3, the DNA is TGTGCCAGCAGTCTTGGGATAGCGGGGGCGGGGGAGACCCAGTACTTC. The encoded protein is CASSLGIAGAGETQYF.

This clonotype was detected a few times. The V and J genes are TRBV6-6 and TRBJ2-1; D is undetermined. This CDR3 region has 12 residues. V was trimmed by 2 bases and J by 8 bases, leaving 7 bases between them. From germline, CDR1 is MNHNY and CDR2 SVGAGI (reference sequence). The chain's CDR3 is CASSYTGDEQFF. For the CDR3, the DNA is TGTGCCAGCAGTTACACCGGCGATGAGCAGTTCTTC.

The chain links TRBV29-1 to TRBJ2-1, with a tentative D call TRBD2 (7 bases). V was pared by 0 bases and J by 7 bases, with 19 bases between. Germline-derived CDR1 and CDR2 are SQVTM and ANQGSEA. There are 16 residues in the CDR3. CDR3 sequence: CSVEDGRGGALNEQFF. CDR3 nucleotides: TGCAGCGTTGAAGATGGGAGGGGGGGGGCTTTGAATGAGCAGTTCTTC.

The DNA for the CDR3 is TGTGCCAGTAGTATGTCCGGGACAGGGGAGGACGAGCAGTACTTC. Protein sequence: CASSMSGTGEDEQYF. This rearrangement joins TRBV19 to TRBJ2-7, with 10 nucleotides matching TRBD1. The CDR3 is 15 residues long. Germline loops: CDR1 LNHDA, CDR2 SQIVND (reference sequence). The trim removed 3 bases at V and 5 bases at J, leaving 7 bases unmatched.

CDR3: CASSEFEGTSGRGTGELFF. CDR3 in DNA: TGTGCCAGCAGTGAATTTGAAGGGACTAGCGGGAGGGGGACCGGGGAGCTGTTTTTT. This rearrangement joins TRBV6-1 to TRBJ2-2, with 16 positions matching TRBD2. Germline V gene sequence: CDR1 MNHNS, CDR2 SASEGT. This CDR3 has 19 residues. After removal of 2 bases from V and 5 bases from J, the junction contained 8 bases not matched to a gene.

This clonotype came up a few times. The chain links TRBV29-1 to TRBJ1-1, with D tentatively TRBD1 (6 bases). The CDR3 totals 14 residues. The germline V gene encodes CDR1 SQVTM and CDR2 ANQGSEA. Trimming took 3 bases from V and 1 from J, leaving 12 bases between them. CDR3 protein: CSVDRQEGNTEAFF. In DNA form, the CDR3 reads TGCAGCGTTGATCGACAGGAGGGGAACACTGAAGCTTTCTTT.

This clonotype is judged medium-sized (0.01 to 0.1%). The rearrangement uses TRBV30 and TRBJ2-5, with D tentatively TRBD1 or TRBD2 (6 bases each). In germline, CDR1 is GTSNPN, CDR2 SVGIG (reference sequence). The CDR3 runs to 13 residues. V lost 4 bases and J 5 bases, leaving 14 bases between the germline ends. CDR3 amino acids: CAWIRGARETQYF. Here the CDR3 DNA reads TGTGCCTGGATAAGGGGGGCCAGGGAGACCCAGTACTTC.

This clonotype was seen a handful of times. V usage is TRBV19 and J usage is TRBJ1-5; 9 bases line up with TRBD1. The CDR3 contains 14 residues. Trimming took 8 bases from V and 1 from J; bases not matched to a gene: 3. Germline CDR1 LNHDA, CDR2 SQIVND (reference sequence). DNA for the CDR3: TGTGCCAGTGAACAGGGGGCAAGCAATCAGCCCCAGCATTTT. Protein: CASEQGASNQPQHF. Supplemented by reference TRBV19 and TRBJ1-5, the full variable domain reads DGGITQSPKYLFRKEGQNVTLSCEQNLNHDAMYWYRQDPGQGLRLIYYSQIVNDFQKGDIAEGYSVSREKKESFPLTVTSAQKNPTAFYLCASEQGASNQPQHFGDGTRLSIL.

The gene calls are TRBV6-5 and TRBJ2-2; 9 nucleotides agree with TRBD2. Germline V gene sequence: CDR1 MNHEY, CDR2 SVGAGI. This CDR3 region has 17 residues. V was pared by 2 bases and J by 4 bases, with 8 bases of the junction left unmatched. The CDR3 region is CASSYGAGGFLTGELFF. The CDR3 DNA sequence: TGTGCCAGCAGTTACGGGGCGGGGGGGTTCCTCACCGGGGAGCTGTTTTTT.

In DNA, the CDR3 is TGTGCCAGCTTAAAAAGACTAGCGGGGGCCACCGGGGAGCTGTTTTTT. This encodes CASLKRLAGATGELFF. The chain employs TRBV18 and TRBJ2-2, with 12 bases identical to TRBD2. Germline V gene data show CDR1 as KGHSH and CDR2 as LQKENI. V shed 7 bases, J shed 4 bases, and the junction held 7 bases outside the gene matches. The CDR3 consists of 16 residues.

The chain couples TRBV6-6 to TRBJ2-7; D possibly uses TRBD1 or TRBD2 (5 bases each). Germline CDR1 reads MNHNY; CDR2 reads SVGAGI (reference sequence). V lost 6 bases and J 2 bases, leaving 11 bases between the germline ends. The CDR3 extends over 13 amino acids. The CDR3 sequence is CASRGTTTYEQYF. CDR3 DNA: TGTGCCAGCAGGGGGACGACCACCTACGAGCAGTACTTC.

By its share, this clonotype is medium-sized (0.01 to 0.1%). The rearrangement joins TRBV11-1 to TRBJ2-7; 9 bases fit TRBD1. CDR3 size: 13 residues. V shed 5 bases and J 4 bases; nucleotides not matched to a gene: 3. The germline gives CDR1 SGHAT, CDR2 FQDESV (reference sequence). The CDR3 DNA is TGTGCCAGCAGCCGGACAGGGGCGTACGAGCAGTACTTC. Amino acids: CASSRTGAYEQYF. The complete variable domain, with remaining parts taken from reference TRBV11-1 and TRBJ2-7, reads EAEVAQSPRYKITEKSQAVAFWCDPISGHATLYWYRQILGQGPELLVQFQDESVVDDSQLPKDRFSAERLKGVDSTLKIQPAELGDSAMYLCASSRTGAYEQYFGPGTRLTVT.

This clonotype has more than one count but fewer than ten. The rearrangement uses TRBV11-1 and TRBJ1-1; weak D call: TRBD1 (6 bases). With 5 bases removed from V and 7 bases from J, the gap between germline ends came to 11 bases. The length of the CDR3 is 12 residues. Germline V gene data show CDR1 as SGHAT and CDR2 as FQDESV (reference sequence). The CDR3 protein is CASSPNRDEAFF. CDR3 nucleotide sequence: TGTGCCAGCAGCCCGAACAGGGATGAAGCTTTCTTT.

The chain links TRBV5-4 to TRBJ1-5; D is unclear. The CDR3 loop spans 16 amino acids. CDR1 and CDR2 from the germline V gene are SGHNT and YYREEE (reference sequence). V shed 0 bases and J shed 4 bases, with 14 bases lying between them. CDR3 loop: CASSLEVRTRNQPQHF. Written as DNA, the CDR3 is TGTGCCAGCAGCTTGGAAGTCAGGACTAGAAATCAGCCCCAGCATTTT.

In its sample, this clonotype was seen a few times. J is TRBJ2-5 and V is TRBV18, with unresolved D. Germline V CDR1 and CDR2: KGHSH, LQKENI. The CDR3 is 14 amino acids. Trimming pared 2 bases from V and 5 bases from J, leaving 12 bases between. CDR3 in amino acids: CASSPLSSTETQYF. In DNA form, the CDR3 reads TGTGCCAGCTCACCATTATCTTCCACGGAGACCCAGTACTTC.

The gene calls are TRBV12-3 or TRBV12-4 and TRBJ1-2; D unresolved. The CDR3 consists of 13 residues. The V and J ends lost 2 bases and 0 bases respectively, with 4 bases between them. DNA of the CDR3: TGTGCCAGCAGTTTAAGAGCTAACTATGGCTACACCTTC. The encoded protein is CASSLRANYGYTF.

The chain has TRBV15 and TRBJ1-5, with a tentative D call TRBD1 (6 bases). Germline V gene lookup returns CDR1 LNHNV and CDR2 YYDKDF (reference sequence). The CDR3 consists of 13 residues. Trimming shortened V by 7 bases and J by 6 bases, and 13 bases separated the two germline ends. The CDR3: CATTQGIGQPQHF. The CDR3 DNA follows: TGTGCCACCACTCAGGGGATAGGTCAGCCCCAGCATTTT.

This chain joins TRBV27 and TRBJ2-5; TRBD2 is a possible D gene (5 bases). Germline values: CDR1 MNHEY, CDR2 SMNVEV (reference sequence). V lost 5 bases and J 5 bases, leaving 15 bases between the germline ends. CDR3 size: 14 residues. The CDR3 DNA sequence: TGTGCCAGCAGTAAAAACCCGGGGTGGGAGACCCAGTACTTC. Its protein product is CASSKNPGWETQYF.

For this clonotype: A single base separates this from a much larger clone, so it may be a read error. The chain has TRBV19 and TRBJ2-1; 8 positions agree with TRBD2. Per the germline V gene, CDR1 is LNHDA and CDR2 is SQIVND (reference sequence). The CDR3 totals 15 residues. CDR3 DNA: TGTGCCAGGAGTATAGTCCCGGGAGGGAGGAATGAGCAGTTCTTC. It specifies CARSIVPGGRNEQFF.

The chain links TRBV6-2 or TRBV6-3 to TRBJ2-7; 9 bases are a match to TRBD1. Looked up from germline, CDR1 is MNHEY and CDR2 is SVGEGT. This CDR3 spans 15 amino acids. With 6 bases clipped from V and 1 base from J, the junction kept 7 bases outside the gene matches. The CDR3 sequence is CASSLPGQGSYEQYF. The DNA for the CDR3 is TGTGCCAGCAGCCTCCCGGGACAGGGATCCTACGAGCAGTACTTC.

This chain links TRBV7-6 with TRBJ2-1; D is unclear. Germline lookup yields CDR1 SGHVS and CDR2 FNYEAQ. The CDR3 runs 13 residues. With 5 bases removed from V and 5 bases from J, the gap between germline ends came to 10 bases. The CDR3 nucleotides are TGTGCCAGCAGCCTACAGAGAGACAATGAGCAGTTCTTC. This codes for CASSLQRDNEQFF.

Sample share makes this clonotype medium-sized (0.01 to 0.1%). The chain links TRBV6-5 to TRBJ2-5; 8 bases agree with TRBD1. J gave up 5 bases and V 5 bases, and 7 bases lay outside the gene matches. The CDR3 loop spans 14 amino acids. The germline V gene has CDR1 MNHEY and CDR2 SVGAGI. The chain's CDR3 is CASSQQGELETQYF. The CDR3 DNA reads TGTGCCAGCAGTCAACAGGGGGAATTGGAGACCCAGTACTTC.

V usage is TRBV6-2 or TRBV6-3 and J usage is TRBJ2-3; no definite D call. Germline V gives CDR1 MNHEY, CDR2 SVGEGT. V lost 4 bases, J lost 9 bases, and 17 bases lay in between. The CDR3 contains 14 residues. CDR3 amino acids: CASSSGSEGKTQYF. The CDR3 DNA reads as TGTGCCAGCAGTTCCGGGTCCGAAGGGAAAACGCAGTATTTT.

The rearrangement links TRBV27 to TRBJ1-2, with TRBD1 matching over 7 bases. With 6 bases clipped from V and 7 bases from J, the junction kept 8 bases outside the gene matches. Germline assignment: CDR1 MNHEY and CDR2 SMNVEV (reference sequence). The CDR3 consists of 13 residues. CDR3 nucleotide sequence: TGTGCCAGCAGGCCGACAGGGTCGGCTGGCTACACCTTC. Its translation is CASRPTGSAGYTF.

The chain couples TRBV30 to TRBJ1-6; unclear D gene. Trimming removed 0 bases at V and 10 bases at J, with 10 bases between. This CDR3 region has 13 residues. Germline-derived CDR1 and CDR2 are GTSNPN and SVGIG (reference sequence). CDR3 residues: CAWSVIGRSPLHF. The DNA of the CDR3 is TGTGCCTGGAGTGTAATTGGGCGCTCACCCCTCCACTTT.

Comments on this clonotype: A much larger clone is a single base away; this may be a read error. This chain's CDR3 is CASSRVVTGANVLTF. The CDR3 DNA reads as TGTGCCAGTAGTCGCGTGGTTACTGGGGCCAACGTCCTGACTTTC. The genes are TRBV19 and TRBJ2-6; D is unclear. Germline lookup yields CDR1 LNHDA and CDR2 SQIVND (reference sequence). V was trimmed by 5 bases and J by 2 bases, leaving 10 bases between them. The CDR3 runs to 15 residues.

In regard to this clonotype: A read error may explain this, as a much larger clone is one base away. This chain links TRBV19 with TRBJ2-2; D is uncertain. CDR3 length: 11 residues. Trimming pared 6 bases from V and 10 bases from J, leaving 9 bases between. Germline assignment: CDR1 LNHDA and CDR2 SQIVND (reference sequence). The CDR3 sequence is CASSVVVELFF. In DNA, the CDR3 is TGTGCCAGTAGCGTTGTCGTGGAGCTGTTTTTT.